Below, 30 T cell receptor beta chains from the same sample are listed, as sequenced in a study of T-cell memory formation after mild COVID-19. TCRdb re-analysed the 5' RACE reads in MiXCR, keeping a single row per CDR3 protein. The sample holds 250,000 or so distinct CDR3 sequences, roughly a tenth seen once. Material: PBMCs or a T cell subset sorted from them (not recorded which). Source of these receptors: a man aged 18 to 30 who had mild COVID-19 (a few samples of this study predate the infection). Cell type and time point are not known.

This clonotype has just a few counts. The chain employs TRBV10-2 and TRBJ2-7; 8 nucleotides match TRBD1. Germline-derived CDR1 and CDR2 are WSHSY and SAAADI. The CDR3 is 14 amino acids. V lost 6 bases and J lost 2; bases outside the gene matches: 6. CDR3 sequence (DNA): TGCGCCAGCAGGGATGGACAGGGAACCTACGAGCAGTACTTC. Translation gives CASRDGQGTYEQYF.

V gene TRBV7-6 combines with J gene TRBJ1-1, with 8 bases that match TRBD1. The CDR3 length is 15 residues. CDR1 is SGHVS, CDR2 FNYEAQ, per germline. J lost 4 bases, V lost 2 bases, and 6 bases had no gene match. This CDR3 reads CASSLLSTGATEAFF. Written as DNA, the CDR3 is TGTGCCAGCAGCTTACTCTCGACAGGGGCCACTGAAGCTTTCTTT.

This clonotype came up many times. J is TRBJ2-4 and V is TRBV7-8, with 10 bases that match TRBD2. Trimming removed 5 bases from V and 2 bases from J; junction bases left unmatched: 12. CDR3 size: 18 residues. Looked up from germline, CDR1 is SGHVS and CDR2 is FQNEAQ. CDR3 amino acids: CASSLALAGVGTKNIQYF. CDR3 DNA: TGTGCCAGCAGCCTGGCTCTAGCGGGGGTCGGTACCAAAAACATTCAGTACTTC.

This clonotype was observed a handful of times. The chain carries TRBV5-1 and TRBJ1-2; 7 positions match TRBD1. This CDR3 has 14 amino acids. The germline CDR1 and CDR2 sequences are SGHRS and YFSETQ. After removal of 1 base from V and 4 bases from J, the junction contained 4 bases not matched to a gene. CDR3 amino acids: CASSLTGVGYGYTF. The CDR3 DNA follows: TGCGCCAGCAGCTTGACAGGGGTTGGCTATGGCTACACCTTC.

The CDR3 loop reads CASRGPTGSNYGYTF. The CDR3 DNA follows: TGTGCCAGCAGGGGACCCACAGGGTCTAACTATGGCTACACCTTC. The chain couples TRBV2 to TRBJ1-2, with D possibly matching TRBD1 (6 bases). V was cut by 6 bases and J by 0 bases, with 14 bases left in between. From germline, CDR1 is SNHLY and CDR2 FYNNEI. This CDR3 is built from 15 residues.

In DNA, the CDR3 is TGTGCCAGCAGCCTGGTTGGGACAGCCTCCTACGAGCAGTACTTC. Encoded protein: CASSLVGTASYEQYF. V usage is TRBV27 and J usage is TRBJ2-7, with 7 bases fitting TRBD1. The V gene's germline CDR1 is MNHEY and CDR2 SMNVEV (reference sequence). The CDR3 spans 15 residues. V lost 6 bases to trimming and J lost 0 bases; unmatched junction nucleotides: 8.

This clonotype has ten or more counts. Relative to the germline gene, one junction end is altered; a read error may explain this. This sequence joins TRBV5-1 and TRBJ2-5, with a weak D call TRBD1 (5 bases). The germline V gene has CDR1 SGHRS and CDR2 YFSETQ. The CDR3 length is 12 residues. The CDR3 region is CASSHTLDTIVF. As DNA, the CDR3 is TGCGCCAGCAGCCACACACTGGACACGATTGTCTTC.

This clonotype was seen a few times. This chain uses TRBV10-1 with TRBJ2-7, with 8 positions matching TRBD1. The ends lost 8 bases at V and 3 bases at J; junction bases unmatched: 6. This CDR3 has 13 residues. Germline V gives CDR1 WNHNN, CDR2 SYGVQD (reference sequence). This CDR3 reads CASAWDRNYEQYF. The CDR3 bases are TGCGCCAGCGCCTGGGACAGGAACTACGAGCAGTACTTC.

In its sample, this clonotype was seen a few times. The rearrangement links TRBV7-7 to TRBJ2-5; no clear D gene. Germline V CDR1 and CDR2: SSHAT, FNYEAQ (reference sequence). The CDR3 totals 13 residues. Trimming left V 3 bases short and J 4 bases short, with 9 bases between. The CDR3, as DNA: TGTGCCAGCAGCTTCACAGTGGCAGAGACCCAGTACTTC. Protein sequence: CASSFTVAETQYF.

This clonotype was detected only a few times. The V and J genes are TRBV7-2 and TRBJ1-1; tentatively, D is TRBD1 (6 bases). Trimming took off 5 bases at V and 4 bases at J, with 17 bases between the two ends. From germline, CDR1 is SGHTA and CDR2 FQGNSA. The CDR3 contains 15 residues. The CDR3 loop reads CASSTRGPSSTEAFF. In nucleotides, the CDR3 is TGTGCCAGCAGCACTCGGGGGCCGTCGAGCACTGAAGCTTTCTTT.

The J gene is TRBJ2-4, the V gene TRBV5-1; D is perhaps TRBD1 (5 bases). This CDR3 is 12 amino acids long. V was shortened by 4 bases and J by 6 bases, with 8 bases between the two germline ends. Germline lookup yields CDR1 SGHRS and CDR2 YFSETQ. The CDR3 sequence: CASSRGRNIQYF. The CDR3 DNA sequence: TGCGCCAGCAGCAGGGGTAGAAACATTCAGTACTTC.

This clonotype was found a few times. The chain has TRBV5-1 and TRBJ1-4; D not resolved. This CDR3 is built from 15 residues. Trimming pared 4 bases from V and 4 bases from J, leaving 14 bases between. Germline lookup yields CDR1 SGHRS and CDR2 YFSETQ. The CDR3: CASSPEEHGNEKLFF. The CDR3 nucleotides read TGCGCCAGCAGCCCGGAGGAACACGGTAATGAAAAACTGTTTTTT.

The chain employs TRBV28 and TRBJ2-5; D gene uncertain. There are 14 residues in the CDR3. Trimming shortened V by 5 bases and J by 5 bases, and 15 bases separated the two germline ends. CDR1 is MDHEN, CDR2 SYDVKM, per germline. CDR3 coding DNA: TGTGCCAGCAGTCCCCAACGAAGTGAGGAGACCCAGTACTTC. Protein: CASSPQRSEETQYF.

The chain recombines TRBV7-2 with TRBJ2-1; D assignment may be TRBD1 or TRBD2 (6 bases each). The CDR3 has 13 residues. V gave up 8 bases and J gave up 7 bases, with 15 bases separating them. Germline-derived CDR1 and CDR2 are SGHTA and FQGNSA. The chain's CDR3 is CASGRRGTNEQFF. DNA for the CDR3: TGTGCCAGCGGCCGACGCGGGACAAATGAGCAGTTCTTC.

This clonotype showed up many times. The chain has TRBV24-1 and TRBJ1-5; D not certain. Per the germline V gene, CDR1 is KGHDR and CDR2 is SFDVKD. V was cut by 3 bases and J by 4 bases, with 3 bases left in between. This CDR3 has 12 residues. The DNA for the CDR3 is TGTGCCACCAGTGATCCTAATCAGCCCCAGCATTTT. This gives the protein CATSDPNQPQHF.

This clonotype was picked up many times. This chain links TRBV7-2 with TRBJ2-5; 7 bases agree with TRBD2. The CDR3 is made up of 14 amino acids. Unmatched junction bases numbered 3, after V lost 3 bases and J lost 2 bases. Looked up from germline, CDR1 is SGHTA and CDR2 is FQGNSA. The CDR3 DNA reads TGTGCCAGCAGCTTTGGGGGGGTTCAAGAGACCCAGTACTTC. Its translation: CASSFGGVQETQYF.

This clonotype was detected a few times. V gene TRBV5-1 combines with J gene TRBJ1-1, with 8 bases aligning to TRBD1. The CDR3 contains 15 residues. CDR1 and CDR2 from the germline V gene are SGHRS and YFSETQ. V lost 3 bases and J lost 2; bases outside the gene matches: 6. The CDR3 sequence is CASSYQGAINTEAFF. CDR3 sequence (DNA): TGCGCCAGCAGCTACCAGGGGGCGATTAACACTGAAGCTTTCTTT.

The chain couples TRBV5-1 to TRBJ2-5, with 8 positions matching TRBD2. CDR1 and CDR2 (germline): SGHRS, YFSETQ. J lost 5 bases, V lost 4 bases, and 10 bases had no gene match. CDR3 length equals 15 residues. CDR3 nucleotide sequence: TGCGCCAGCAGCCGGACTAGCCGGACGGGGGAGACCCAGTACTTC. Residues: CASSRTSRTGETQYF.

This chain joins TRBV7-2 and TRBJ2-3; 10 nucleotides agree with TRBD2. The CDR3 runs 14 residues. Germline assignment: CDR1 SGHTA and CDR2 FQGNSA. V trimming: 5 bases; J trimming: 6 bases; junction bases outside the gene matches: 5. The DNA for the CDR3 is TGTGCCAGCAGCATAAGCGGGGGGGCCGATACGCAGTATTTT. Protein: CASSISGGADTQYF. The full variable domain, rest sourced from reference TRBV7-2 and TRBJ2-3, is GAGVSQSPSNKVTEKGKDVELRCDPISGHTALYWYRQSLGQGLEFLIYFQGNSAPDKSGLPSDRFSAERTGGSVSTLTIQRTQQEDSAVYLCASSISGGADTQYFGPGTRLTVL.

This clonotype was seen more than once but under ten times. CDR3: CASSPMGQLNQPQHF. As DNA, the CDR3 is TGCGCCAGCAGCCCCATGGGACAGCTCAATCAGCCCCAGCATTTT. The V gene is TRBV5-1, the J gene TRBJ1-5; 7 bases are a match to TRBD1. The germline gives CDR1 SGHRS, CDR2 YFSETQ. This CDR3 has 15 amino acids. The junction had 7 bases not matched to a gene; V was cut back by 4 bases and J by 3 bases.

The rearrangement joins TRBV19 to TRBJ1-1, with D perhaps matching TRBD1 (6 bases). The CDR3 has 17 residues. Germline V gene lookup returns CDR1 LNHDA and CDR2 SQIVND (reference sequence). V was shortened by 4 bases and J by 0 bases, with 18 bases between the two germline ends. CDR3 DNA sequence: TGTGCCAGTAGTACCCTTAACAGGGTAGGGTTGAACACTGAAGCTTTCTTT. Residues: CASSTLNRVGLNTEAFF.

The genes are TRBV12-3 or TRBV12-4 and TRBJ1-1; a possible D gene is TRBD1 (5 bases). There are 14 residues in the CDR3. Between the trimmed V and J ends, which lost 8 bases and 4 bases, there was a span of 17 bases. The CDR3 DNA follows: TGTGCCAGCCAAAACGGGGGTAGCATCACTGAAGCTTTCTTT. Amino acid sequence: CASQNGGSITEAFF.

The table lists this clonotype with a few counts. The chain is built from TRBV10-3 and TRBJ2-1; 9 positions match TRBD1. Per the germline V gene, CDR1 is ENHRY and CDR2 is SYGVKD. This CDR3 is 15 amino acids long. V lost 2 bases and J lost 3; bases outside the gene matches: 2. The CDR3 DNA reads TGTGCCATCAGTGAGACGGACAGGGGCTACAATGAGCAGTTCTTC. Amino acid sequence: CAISETDRGYNEQFF.

This clonotype was recorded a few times. This chain links TRBV5-1 with TRBJ2-5, with 8 bases that match TRBD1. The CDR3 has 15 amino acids. The V segment lost 4 bases and the J segment 5 bases; nucleotides outside the gene matches: 10. Germline V gene data show CDR1 as SGHRS and CDR2 as YFSETQ. In nucleotides, the CDR3 is TGCGCCAGCAGCCCCGGACAGGGTCATGCGGAGACCCAGTACTTC. The encoded protein is CASSPGQGHAETQYF.

This clonotype was detected once. V gene TRBV6-6 combines with J gene TRBJ2-1; TRBD1 aligns across 8 bases. Germline values: CDR1 MNHNY, CDR2 SVGAGI (reference sequence). The CDR3 contains 16 residues. Trimming cost V 4 bases and J 3 bases; bases outside gene matches: 8. CDR3 in amino acids: CASSFMAGGLYNEQFF. DNA for the CDR3: TGTGCCAGCAGTTTCATGGCAGGGGGCCTCTACAATGAGCAGTTCTTC.

This clonotype appeared a few times. J is TRBJ2-7 and V is TRBV5-5; possibly TRBD1 for D (5 bases). CDR3 length equals 15 residues. The germline CDR1 and CDR2 sequences are SGHKS and YYEKEE (reference sequence). Trimming stripped 4 bases from V and 4 bases from J, with 18 bases between. The DNA of the CDR3 is TGTGCCAGCAGCGATCAAATTGGGGCAGGATACGAGCAGTACTTC. This encodes CASSDQIGAGYEQYF. Together with reference TRBV5-5 and TRBJ2-7, the CDR3 gives the full variable domain: DAGVTQSPTHLIKTRGQQVTLRCSPISGHKSVSWYQQVLGQGPQFIFQYYEKEERGRGNFPDRFSARQFPNYSSELNVNALLLGDSALYLCASSDQIGAGYEQYFGPGTRLTVT.

This clonotype was found a few times. The chain employs TRBV20-1 and TRBJ2-7, with D tentatively TRBD1 or TRBD2 (5 bases each). V gave up 3 bases and J gave up 0 bases, with 18 bases separating them. Germline-derived CDR1 and CDR2 are DFQATT and SNEGSKA (reference sequence). CDR3 length equals 16 residues. CDR3 DNA sequence: TGCAGTGCTAGTGGTGGGACGGGGTGGAGCTCCTACGAGCAGTACTTC. Encoded protein: CSASGGTGWSSYEQYF.

The chain recombines TRBV6-1 with TRBJ2-3, with D possibly being TRBD1 or TRBD2 (5 bases each). Between the trimmed V and J ends, which lost 6 bases and 0 bases, there was a span of 13 bases. Germline V gene data show CDR1 as MNHNS and CDR2 as SASEGT. The CDR3 runs to 15 residues. CDR3 amino acids: CASSRTGQSTDTQYF. As DNA, the CDR3 is TGTGCCAGCAGCCGAACGGGGCAGAGCACAGATACGCAGTATTTT.

This clonotype was detected only a few times. J is TRBJ2-7 and V is TRBV12-3 or TRBV12-4; D not certain. With 3 bases removed from V and 0 bases from J, the gap between germline ends came to 9 bases. The CDR3 spans 14 residues. CDR3 region: CASSFGVFSYEQYF. CDR3 DNA: TGTGCCAGCAGTTTTGGGGTCTTCTCCTACGAGCAGTACTTC.

This clonotype was seen only a few times. The chain carries TRBV7-9 and TRBJ1-4; D gene ambiguous. V was clipped by 1 base and J by 0 bases, with 9 bases between them. The CDR3 extends over 16 amino acids. The germline CDR1 and CDR2 sequences are SEHNR and FQNEAQ (reference sequence). As DNA, the CDR3 is TGTGCCAGCAGCTTAGGTCGGGTTGCAACTAATGAAAAACTGTTTTTT. Protein sequence: CASSLGRVATNEKLFF.